These 28 T cell receptor beta chains were sequenced from one sample in a study. TCRdb redid the calling of the RT-PCR reads with MiXCR, one entry per CDR3 protein. Of more than 550,000 distinct CDR3 sequences in the sample, 14% were seen once. Sequencing was carried out using memory CD4+ T cells from blood. The receptors originated from a female donor in good health, serving as a healthy control.

Comments on this clonotype: This may be a read error: a much more frequent sequence differs by one nucleotide. J is TRBJ2-1 and V is TRBV5-1; 7 nucleotides agree with TRBD1. CDR1 SGHRS and CDR2 YFSETQ come from the germline V gene. Unmatched junction bases numbered 14, after V lost 4 bases and J lost 10 bases. The CDR3 runs 15 residues. CDR3 DNA: TGCGCCAGCAGCCAGCAGGGGGACCGGGGTTCGGAGCAGTTCTTC. Translating it yields CASSQQGDRGSEQFF.

This clonotype was observed at least ten times. The rearrangement joins TRBV9 to TRBJ2-3; tentatively, D is TRBD1 (6 bases). The CDR3 covers 16 residues. The V gene's germline CDR1 is SGDLS and CDR2 YYNGEE. Trimming took 1 base from V and 3 from J, leaving 15 bases between them. The CDR3 sequence is CASSVQGLWITDTQYF. DNA for the CDR3: TGTGCCAGCAGCGTACAGGGGTTGTGGATTACAGATACGCAGTATTTT.

This clonotype appeared a few times. This sequence joins TRBV27 and TRBJ1-5, with 7 bases that match TRBD1. Germline V gene data show CDR1 as MNHEY and CDR2 as SMNVEV (reference sequence). The V and J ends lost 5 bases and 7 bases, in that order; junction bases with no gene match: 8. This CDR3 contains 14 residues. The CDR3 sequence: CASSPDRVSQPQHF. The CDR3 DNA follows: TGTGCCAGCAGTCCCGACAGGGTCAGCCAGCCCCAGCATTTT.

The chain joins TRBV2 to TRBJ1-1; a weak D match, TRBD1 (5 bases). The CDR3 totals 13 residues. The germline V and J ends were trimmed by 6 bases and 1 base, with 9 bases remaining between them. The V gene's germline CDR1 is SNHLY and CDR2 FYNNEI. CDR3 in DNA: TGTGCCAGCAGGCGACAGAAGAACACTGAAGCTTTCTTT. Its translation: CASRRQKNTEAFF.

The chain couples TRBV6-2 or TRBV6-3 to TRBJ1-1; 8 nucleotides match TRBD1. J gave up 4 bases and V 10 bases, and 8 bases lay outside the gene matches. Germline CDR1 and CDR2: MNHEY and SVGEGT. The CDR3 length is 13 residues. DNA of the CDR3: TGTGCCATCCGACAGGGGAAGGGCACTGAAGCTTTCTTT. This translates into CAIRQGKGTEAFF.

The sample holds many counts of this clonotype. This chain connects TRBV7-2 to TRBJ1-1; D is unclear. This CDR3 is 13 amino acids long. The germline V gene encodes CDR1 SGHTA and CDR2 FQGNSA. The germline V and J ends were trimmed by 3 bases and 7 bases, with 12 bases remaining between them. The CDR3 is CASSFTHPIEAFF. The CDR3 region has the DNA TGTGCCAGCAGCTTTACTCATCCGATTGAAGCTTTCTTT.

A few counts support this clonotype. The V and J genes are TRBV5-1 and TRBJ2-1, with TRBD2 matching over 10 bases. With V trimmed by 3 bases and J by 7 bases, 7 bases remained unmatched. Germline V gives CDR1 SGHRS, CDR2 YFSETQ. This CDR3 has 15 amino acids. The CDR3 is CASSYLAGGQNEQFF. The CDR3, as DNA: TGCGCCAGCAGCTACTTAGCGGGAGGACAAAATGAGCAGTTCTTC.

The chain uses TRBV20-1 and TRBJ2-1, with TRBD2 identical over 8 bases. The V segment lost 6 bases and the J segment 6 bases; nucleotides outside the gene matches: 13. The CDR3 is 15 residues long. Germline lookup yields CDR1 DFQATT and CDR2 SNEGSKA (reference sequence). This CDR3 reads CSAPWAGGLFNEQFF. CDR3 sequence (DNA): TGCAGTGCCCCATGGGCGGGAGGACTTTTCAATGAGCAGTTCTTC.

This clonotype was counted at least ten times. V gene TRBV5-1 combines with J gene TRBJ2-7, with D possibly being TRBD2 (5 bases). The CDR3 runs 18 residues. V was trimmed by 0 bases and J by 7 bases, leaving 26 bases between them. Germline loops: CDR1 SGHRS, CDR2 YFSETQ. CDR3: CASSLALLNLAGPQEQYF. CDR3 nucleotide sequence: TGCGCCAGCAGCTTGGCCTTACTGAATCTAGCCGGCCCGCAGGAGCAGTACTTC.

A few counts support this clonotype. For the CDR3, the DNA is TGCGCCAGCAGCTTGGAGTCCGGGGCATGGGAGACCCAGTACTTC. It codes for CASSLESGAWETQYF. The chain links TRBV5-1 to TRBJ2-5; D is tentatively TRBD1 or TRBD2 (5 bases each). The CDR3 sequence is 15 residues long. Trimming took off 0 bases at V and 5 bases at J, with 14 bases between the two ends. Germline CDR1 is SGHRS and CDR2 is YFSETQ.

CDR3 protein: CASSFDRGGHGYTF. Here the CDR3 DNA reads TGTGCCAGCAGCTTCGACAGGGGAGGTCATGGCTACACCTTC. The J gene is TRBJ1-2, the V gene TRBV7-8, with 8 bases identical to TRBD1. The CDR3 extends over 14 amino acids. CDR1 is SGHVS, CDR2 FQNEAQ, per germline. The V and J ends lost 3 bases and 6 bases, in that order; junction bases with no gene match: 6.

This clonotype was recorded at least ten times. The V gene is TRBV29-1, the J gene TRBJ2-2; D gene unclear. The CDR3 has 13 residues. The germline V gene has CDR1 SQVTM and CDR2 ANQGSEA. Trimming removed 5 bases from V and 6 bases from J, with 13 bases in between. The CDR3 DNA is TGCAGCGTTTCCCCGATGGGCCCCGGGGAGCTGTTTTTT. This translates into CSVSPMGPGELFF.

In this sample, this clonotype turned up a few times. The chain joins TRBV4-2 to TRBJ2-2; D not resolved. Per germline, CDR1 LGHNA and CDR2 YNFKEQ. The CDR3 totals 14 residues. Trimming removed 5 bases at V and 4 bases at J, with 11 bases between. This CDR3 reads CASSYTAGTGELFF. CDR3 DNA sequence: TGTGCCAGCAGCTACACAGCCGGCACCGGGGAGCTGTTTTTT.

This clonotype was seen many times. The chain recombines TRBV11-2 with TRBJ2-1, with D possibly TRBD2 on 5 matching bases. The CDR3 totals 14 residues. Trimming removed 1 base at V and 5 bases at J, with 9 bases between. Per the germline V gene, CDR1 is SGHAT and CDR2 is FQNNGV. The chain's CDR3 is CASSLAGTDNEQFF. In DNA, the CDR3 is TGTGCCAGCAGCTTAGCGGGAACTGACAATGAGCAGTTCTTC.

The rearrangement links TRBV7-2 to TRBJ1-3; D might be TRBD1 (5 bases). This CDR3 region has 14 residues. Trimming took off 4 bases at V and 4 bases at J, with 11 bases between the two ends. Looked up from germline, CDR1 is SGHTA and CDR2 is FQGNSA. The CDR3 DNA sequence: TGTGCCAGCAGCTCGGGACTGGGAGGAAACACCATATATTTT. It specifies CASSSGLGGNTIYF.

This clonotype was picked up one time. The V call is TRBV5-4, the J call TRBJ1-6; tentatively, D is TRBD1 (5 bases). The germline V gene encodes CDR1 SGHNT and CDR2 YYREEE (reference sequence). Trimming cost V 5 bases and J 8 bases, with 17 bases left between them. This CDR3 has 15 amino acids. CDR3 DNA: TGTGCCAGCAGGCCGCCACAGGACCCCTATTCACCCCTCCACTTT. Its translation: CASRPPQDPYSPLHF. The entire variable domain, with the rest obtained from reference TRBV5-4 and TRBJ1-6, is as follows: ETGVTQSPTHLIKTRGQQVTLRCSSQSGHNTVSWYQQALGQGPQFIFQYYREEENGRGNFPPRFSGLQFPNYSSELNVNALELDDSALYLCASRPPQDPYSPLHFGNGTRLTVT.

A remark on this clonotype: The CDR3 end shows no conserved phenylalanine or tryptophan, and so a read error is likely. The DNA is left out, because the CDR3 cannot be placed on it with certainty; the CDR3 is given as TCRdb lists it. The rearrangement uses TRBV7-2 and TRBJ1-5. With termini counted, the CDR3 has 8 amino acids. Germline CDR1 is SGHTA and CDR2 is FQGNSA. The CDR3 region is CASTLGLA.

The table lists this clonotype with a few counts. J is TRBJ2-3 and V is TRBV27; TRBD2 is a possible D gene (6 bases). Trimming pared 3 bases from V and 0 bases from J, leaving 16 bases between. The CDR3 consists of 17 residues. The germline V gene encodes CDR1 MNHEY and CDR2 SMNVEV (reference sequence). CDR3 DNA sequence: TGTGCCAGCAGTTTGGGATGGTCTAGCGAGAGCACAGATACGCAGTATTTT. It encodes CASSLGWSSESTDTQYF.

In its sample, this clonotype was seen many times. The chain couples TRBV30 to TRBJ2-1; D not resolved. V lost 3 bases to trimming and J lost 3 bases, with 6 bases between them. The CDR3 runs to 12 residues. CDR1 is GTSNPN and CDR2 is SVGIG in the germline V gene (reference sequence). The CDR3 nucleotides read TGTGCCTGGAGGGGTTACTACAATGAGCAGTTCTTC. Encoded protein: CAWRGYYNEQFF.

CDR3 DNA sequence: TGCAGCGTTGACCTAGCGGGGATAAATGAGCAGTTCTTC. Translating gives CSVDLAGINEQFF. The chain uses TRBV29-1 and TRBJ2-1; the match to TRBD2 covers 9 bases. V shed 3 bases, J shed 7 bases, and the junction held 4 bases outside the gene matches. Germline-derived CDR1 and CDR2 are SQVTM and ANQGSEA. This CDR3 is built from 13 residues.

The chain combines TRBV27 with TRBJ2-7; D assignment may be TRBD1 or TRBD2 (6 bases each). Germline V CDR1 and CDR2: MNHEY, SMNVEV (reference sequence). The CDR3 runs 15 residues. The V and J ends lost 5 bases and 4 bases respectively, with 18 bases between them. The CDR3 reads CASSPSTGRNYEQYF. The CDR3 nucleotides are TGTGCCAGCAGTCCTTCCACAGGGAGGAATTACGAGCAGTACTTC.

The table lists this clonotype with a few counts. The chain couples TRBV4-1 to TRBJ1-5; unclear D gene. This CDR3 has 15 residues. The V gene lost 0 bases and the J gene lost 9 bases, with 15 bases spanning the gap. Looked up from germline, CDR1 is MGHRA and CDR2 is YSYEKL. The CDR3: CASSQDFQATGPQHF. The CDR3 DNA reads as TGCGCCAGCAGCCAAGATTTTCAGGCTACGGGGCCCCAGCATTTT.

This sequence joins TRBV20-1 and TRBJ2-2; perhaps TRBD2 as D (7 bases). This CDR3 region has 17 residues. CDR1 and CDR2 from the germline V gene are DFQATT and SNEGSKA (reference sequence). The V gene lost 0 bases and the J gene lost 0 bases, with 14 bases spanning the gap. The CDR3 coding sequence is TGCAGTGCTAGAGACCCTGGGGGGGCCACGAACACCGGGGAGCTGTTTTTT. Translating it yields CSARDPGGATNTGELFF.

In its sample, this clonotype was seen many times. The rearrangement uses TRBV7-2 and TRBJ2-1, with unresolved D. V lost 0 bases, J lost 2 bases, and 11 bases lay in between. There are 16 residues in the CDR3. Germline assignment: CDR1 SGHTA and CDR2 FQGNSA. CDR3 in DNA: TGTGCCAGCAGCTTAGCGACCGGCTGGACCTACAATGAGCAGTTCTTC. Protein: CASSLATGWTYNEQFF. Drawing the rest from reference TRBV7-2 and TRBJ2-1, the complete variable domain is GAGVSQSPSNKVTEKGKDVELRCDPISGHTALYWYRQSLGQGLEFLIYFQGNSAPDKSGLPSDRFSAERTGGSVSTLTIQRTQQEDSAVYLCASSLATGWTYNEQFFGPGTRLTVL.

The rearrangement joins TRBV20-1 to TRBJ2-3; D unresolved. Trimming took off 6 bases at V and 1 base at J, with 8 bases between the two ends. The CDR3 is 12 residues long. Germline V CDR1 and CDR2: DFQATT, SNEGSKA (reference sequence). The CDR3 DNA follows: TGCAGTGCCCCAACCGGCACAGATACGCAGTATTTT. Residues: CSAPTGTDTQYF.

This chain links TRBV4-2 with TRBJ2-5, with 8 bases fitting TRBD1. CDR1 is LGHNA and CDR2 is YNFKEQ in the germline V gene. The CDR3 extends over 13 amino acids. J gave up 5 bases and V 3 bases, and 2 bases lay outside the gene matches. The CDR3 is CASSQRQGETQYF. The CDR3 DNA follows: TGTGCCAGCAGCCAGAGACAGGGGGAGACCCAGTACTTC.

The CDR3 region is CASSLAPTGDYGYTF. CDR3 bases: TGTGCCAGCAGTTTAGCTCCGACAGGGGACTATGGCTACACCTTC. The rearrangement uses TRBV27 and TRBJ1-2; TRBD1 agrees at 8 bases. V lost 2 bases, J lost 3 bases, and 5 bases stayed unmatched. Germline assignment: CDR1 MNHEY and CDR2 SMNVEV (reference sequence). The length of the CDR3 is 15 residues.

This clonotype has at least ten counts. The CDR3 DNA reads TGTGCCAGCAGCTTCTCGGCGGGAGGGGCAGATACGCAGTATTTT. It codes for CASSFSAGGADTQYF. The rearrangement uses TRBV7-2 and TRBJ2-3, with TRBD2 matching over 9 bases. V dropped 3 bases and J dropped 4; count of bases not matched to a gene: 5. Germline values: CDR1 SGHTA, CDR2 FQGNSA. This CDR3 has 15 amino acids. Looking up the rest from reference TRBV7-2 and TRBJ2-3 gives the full variable domain: GAGVSQSPSNKVTEKGKDVELRCDPISGHTALYWYRQSLGQGLEFLIYFQGNSAPDKSGLPSDRFSAERTGGSVSTLTIQRTQQEDSAVYLCASSFSAGGADTQYFGPGTRLTVL.